The next 32 T cell receptor beta chains were all read from a single sample in a study of blood T cell repertoires in COVID-19. Profiled with immunoSEQ multiplex PCR; TCRdb holds only in-frame clones, not every one. Here the sample spans about 210,000 clones, over 75% being singletons. The sequenced sample consisted of peripheral blood. All receptors derive from a woman between 35 and 50 years old with acute or convalescent COVID-19.

This chain uses TRBV2 with TRBJ2-5; 12 positions agree with TRBD2. The CDR3 length is 13 residues. CDR1 and CDR2 (germline): SNHLY, FYNNEI. J gave up 4 bases and V 6 bases, and 0 bases lay outside the gene matches. CDR3 in DNA: TGTGCCAGCAGGGGACTAGCGGGAGAGACCCAGTACTTC. The encoded protein is CASRGLAGETQYF.

CDR3 sequence (DNA): TGTGCCAGCAGCTTCCCCGGGGGTGGTGAAAAACTGTTTTTT. It encodes CASSFPGGGEKLFF. The rearrangement links TRBV7-9 to TRBJ1-4; weak D call: TRBD1 (5 bases). Between the trimmed V and J ends, which lost 3 bases and 7 bases, there was a span of 12 bases. The CDR3 spans 14 residues. From germline, CDR1 is SEHNR and CDR2 FQNEAQ (reference sequence).

CDR3 in amino acids: CASSPTGGGGDTEAFF. The DNA for the CDR3 is TGCGCCAGCAGCCCTACAGGGGGCGGTGGAGACACTGAAGCTTTCTTT. This chain uses TRBV5-1 with TRBJ1-1, with TRBD1 identical over 9 bases. The CDR3 is 16 residues long. The ends lost 4 bases at V and 3 bases at J; junction bases unmatched: 10. Germline CDR1 and CDR2: SGHRS and YFSETQ.

The chain carries TRBV5-4 and TRBJ2-7; no clear D. In germline, CDR1 is SGHNT, CDR2 YYREEE (reference sequence). This CDR3 has 15 residues. The V end was cut by 4 bases, the J end by 4 bases, with 18 bases between. The CDR3 reads CASSPCPAVQYEQYV. CDR3 nucleotide sequence: TGTGCCAGCAGCCCGTGCCCGGCGGTCCAATACGAGCAGTACGTC.

This clone was seen once. V and J are TRBV6-5 and TRBJ1-2; possible D gene TRBD1, 5 bases. Germline V CDR1 and CDR2: MNHEY, SVGAGI. The CDR3 runs 13 residues. V was cut by 6 bases and J by 5 bases, with 13 bases left in between. CDR3 amino acids: CASSPGHGYGYTF. The CDR3 nucleotides are TGTGCCAGCAGCCCCGGACACGGATATGGCTACACCTTC.

The chain is built from TRBV19 and TRBJ1-1; D may be TRBD1 (5 bases). The CDR3 covers 12 residues. CDR1 and CDR2 (germline): LNHDA, SQIVND (reference sequence). V lost 4 bases to trimming and J lost 6 bases, with 9 bases between them. The CDR3 is CASSKRGSEAFF. CDR3 DNA sequence: TGTGCCAGTAGTAAACGGGGGTCTGAAGCTTTCTTT.

The chain recombines TRBV5-1 with TRBJ2-1; TRBD2 matches at 7 bases. Trimming cost V 0 bases and J 7 bases; bases outside gene matches: 4. The germline CDR1 and CDR2 sequences are SGHRS and YFSETQ. This CDR3 is built from 14 residues. The CDR3 DNA reads as TGCGCCAGCAGCTTGGCGGGGGGTAGAAATGAGCAGTTCTTC. Its translation is CASSLAGGRNEQFF.

V usage is TRBV2 and J usage is TRBJ1-2; 12 nucleotides agree with TRBD1. CDR3 size: 16 residues. The V gene's germline CDR1 is SNHLY and CDR2 FYNNEI. The trim removed 7 bases at V and 7 bases at J, leaving 13 bases unmatched. In DNA, the CDR3 is TGTGCCAGCAAGAAACCGGGACAGGGGGCGGCCGGTGGCTACACCTTC. Its protein product is CASKKPGQGAAGGYTF.

J is TRBJ1-5 and V is TRBV10-3; 7 positions match TRBD1. The ends lost 8 bases at V and 3 bases at J; junction bases unmatched: 1. This CDR3 region has 12 residues. Germline V CDR1 and CDR2: ENHRY, SYGVKD. In nucleotides, the CDR3 is TGTGCCATCGGGACAGCCAATCAGCCCCAGCATTTT. Amino acids: CAIGTANQPQHF.

V is TRBV6-1 and J is TRBJ1-5, with TRBD1 matching over 9 bases. V shed 4 bases, J shed 4 bases, and the junction held 8 bases outside the gene matches. In germline, CDR1 is MNHNS, CDR2 SASEGT. The CDR3 sequence is 16 residues long. Here the CDR3 reads CASSVGQGVANQPQHF. Written as DNA, the CDR3 is TGTGCCAGCAGTGTGGGACAGGGAGTCGCGAATCAGCCCCAGCATTTT.

The rearrangement joins TRBV27 to TRBJ2-5; 11 nucleotides match TRBD2. V lost 5 bases, J lost 5 bases, and 4 bases stayed unmatched. From germline, CDR1 is MNHEY and CDR2 SMNVEV (reference sequence). This CDR3 region has 14 residues. The CDR3 nucleotides read TGTGCCAGCAGTAATAGCGGGGGGGCCGAGACCCAGTACTTC. Amino acid sequence: CASSNSGGAETQYF.

The genes are TRBV5-6 and TRBJ2-7; D may be TRBD1 (6 bases). Germline CDR1 reads SGHDT; CDR2 reads YYEEEE. This CDR3 spans 14 amino acids. The V gene lost 4 bases and the J gene lost 2 bases, with 13 bases spanning the gap. The CDR3 protein is CASSPGVPAYEQYV. The CDR3 DNA is TGTGCCAGCAGCCCAGGGGTACCCGCCTACGAGCAGTACGTC.

This clone was counted only a few times. The chain is built from TRBV5-1 and TRBJ1-2; D is possibly TRBD1 (6 bases). The CDR3 runs 14 residues. V gave up 5 bases and J gave up 4 bases, with 15 bases separating them. From germline, CDR1 is SGHRS and CDR2 YFSETQ. The chain's CDR3 is CASSYGQSGYGYTF. In DNA, the CDR3 is TGCGCCAGCAGTTACGGACAGTCGGGCTATGGCTACACCTTC.

This clone was seen once. The chain couples TRBV6-1 to TRBJ1-2, with 8 bases identical to TRBD1. With 1 base clipped from V and 6 bases from J, the junction kept 10 bases outside the gene matches. The germline gives CDR1 MNHNS, CDR2 SASEGT. The CDR3 totals 16 residues. CDR3 DNA: TGTGCCAGCAGTGAAGAGACGGCAGGGGGCCGTCATGGCTACACCTTC. Translation gives CASSEETAGGRHGYTF.

V usage is TRBV3-1 (or the pseudogene TRBV3-2) and J usage is TRBJ2-3; 10 bases are a match to TRBD2. Germline V CDR1 and CDR2: LGHDT, YNNKEL (reference sequence). The CDR3 covers 16 residues. With 3 bases clipped from V and 4 bases from J, the junction kept 7 bases outside the gene matches. The CDR3 bases are TGTGCCAGCAGCCAGCGAGCGGGGGGGCCAGCAGATACGCAGTATTTT. Protein: CASSQRAGGPADTQYF.

The chain uses TRBV5-5 and TRBJ1-2; no firm D call. CDR1 is SGHKS, CDR2 YYEKEE, per germline (reference sequence). CDR3 size: 12 residues. V was trimmed by 0 bases and J by 6 bases, leaving 6 bases between them. This chain's CDR3 is CASSLDSDGYTF. The DNA of the CDR3 is TGTGCCAGCAGCTTGGATTCCGATGGCTACACCTTC.

The chain joins TRBV6-5 to TRBJ2-2, with D perhaps matching TRBD1 (7 bases). This CDR3 is built from 14 residues. Trimming left V 2 bases short and J 5 bases short, with 9 bases between. Germline CDR1 reads MNHEY; CDR2 reads SVGAGI. CDR3 DNA sequence: TGTGCCAGCAGTTACCAGGGGGGTACCGGGGAGCTGTTTTTT. Translation gives CASSYQGGTGELFF.

This chain uses TRBV14 with TRBJ1-1, with 11 nucleotides matching TRBD1. Germline-derived CDR1 and CDR2 are SGHDN and FVKESK. V lost 4 bases to trimming and J lost 6 bases; unmatched junction nucleotides: 7. The CDR3 is made up of 15 amino acids. CDR3 in DNA: TGTGCCAGCAGCCGAGGACAGGGGGCAGGTTCTGAAGCTTTCTTT. This sequence encodes CASSRGQGAGSEAFF.

This rearrangement joins TRBV2 to TRBJ1-1, with D possibly being TRBD1 (5 bases). V was trimmed by 6 bases and J by 0 bases, leaving 11 bases between them. CDR3 length: 14 amino acids. From germline, CDR1 is SNHLY and CDR2 FYNNEI. The CDR3 DNA follows: TGTGCCAGCAGAGATGACAGCCTGAACACTGAAGCTTTCTTT. Protein sequence: CASRDDSLNTEAFF.

This chain links TRBV9 with TRBJ1-5; no firm D call. Trimming pared 4 bases from V and 3 bases from J, leaving 17 bases between. The CDR3 is 16 amino acids. The germline V gene encodes CDR1 SGDLS and CDR2 YYNGEE. CDR3 loop: CASSPPESGPNQPQHF. The CDR3 DNA sequence: TGTGCCAGCAGCCCTCCCGAATCAGGCCCCAATCAGCCCCAGCATTTT.

The rearrangement uses TRBV6-1 and TRBJ1-4, with D unresolved. This CDR3 has 16 amino acids. Looked up from germline, CDR1 is MNHNS and CDR2 is SASEGT. V was trimmed by 2 bases and J by 3 bases, leaving 13 bases between them. CDR3 sequence: CASSERAPAANEKLFF. DNA for the CDR3: TGTGCCAGCAGTGAACGAGCCCCGGCGGCTAATGAAAAACTGTTTTTT.

For the CDR3, the DNA is TGCGCCAGCAGCCAAGGGACAGGACATTTTGAAAAACTGTTTTTT. Translation gives CASSQGTGHFEKLFF. This chain joins TRBV4-1 and TRBJ1-4; 7 bases align to TRBD1. The CDR3 has 15 amino acids. Germline lookup yields CDR1 MGHRA and CDR2 YSYEKL. The V and J ends lost 1 base and 7 bases, in that order; junction bases with no gene match: 6.

V is TRBV2 and J is TRBJ1-5, with 10 nucleotides matching TRBD1. J lost 6 bases, V lost 6 bases, and 5 bases had no gene match. This CDR3 is built from 14 residues. Germline V gene lookup returns CDR1 SNHLY and CDR2 FYNNEI. The CDR3 loop reads CASRGDRGPQPQHF. The CDR3 nucleotides read TGTGCCAGCAGGGGAGACAGGGGGCCTCAGCCCCAGCATTTT.

The chain carries TRBV11-2 and TRBJ1-1; D not certain. The germline V gene has CDR1 SGHAT and CDR2 FQNNGV. The CDR3 has 13 amino acids. Trimming pared 5 bases from V and 4 bases from J, leaving 11 bases between. The CDR3 nucleotides are TGTGCCAGCAGCCCCCCGGCGGTCACTGAAGCTTTCTTT. It translates to CASSPPAVTEAFF.

The V gene is TRBV7-3, the J gene TRBJ2-2; tentative D call: TRBD1 (6 bases). The CDR3 is 15 amino acids. Trimming took 5 bases from V and 3 from J, leaving 13 bases between them. CDR1 is SGHTA and CDR2 is FQGTGA in the germline V gene. CDR3 sequence reads: CASSLTGDYTGELFF. CDR3 nucleotide sequence: TGTGCCAGCAGCCTGACAGGAGATTACACCGGGGAGCTGTTTTTT. The whole variable domain, filled in from reference TRBV7-3 and TRBJ2-2, reads GAGVSQTPSNKVTEKGKYVELRCDPISGHTALYWYRQSLGQGPEFLIYFQGTGAADDSGLPNDRFFAVRPEGSVSTLKIQRTERGDSAVYLCASSLTGDYTGELFFGEGSRLTVL.

The chain couples TRBV6-2 or TRBV6-3 to TRBJ2-7; D possibly corresponds to TRBD2 (6 bases). The germline CDR1 and CDR2 sequences are MNHEY and SVGEGT. This CDR3 has 13 residues. V gave up 0 bases and J gave up 9 bases, with 12 bases separating them. CDR3 residues: CASSYSISGGQYV. Here the CDR3 DNA reads TGTGCCAGCAGTTACTCCATCTCCGGGGGGCAGTACGTC.

The J gene is TRBJ2-3, the V gene TRBV24-1; TRBD1 matches at 8 bases. Trimming at V came to 4 bases and at J to 6 bases, leaving 11 bases not matched to a gene. CDR1 and CDR2 (germline): KGHDR, SFDVKD. The CDR3 loop spans 16 amino acids. CDR3 nucleotides: TGTGCCACCAGTGAAACGGGACAGGCCTCCCCCGATACGCAGTATTTT. Its translation: CATSETGQASPDTQYF.

This clone was recorded a few times. The V call is TRBV6-5, the J call TRBJ1-5, with D hard to call. V was clipped by 0 bases and J by 6 bases, with 12 bases between them. Germline CDR1 is MNHEY and CDR2 is SVGAGI. CDR3 length: 15 amino acids. The CDR3 spells CASSYSYRGSQPQHF. CDR3 DNA: TGTGCCAGCAGTTACTCGTATCGCGGGAGTCAGCCCCAGCATTTT.

The chain uses TRBV6-5 and TRBJ1-1, with TRBD1 as a possible D gene (5 bases). The germline V gene has CDR1 MNHEY and CDR2 SVGAGI. This CDR3 has 14 residues. V gave up 8 bases and J gave up 5 bases, with 18 bases separating them. CDR3 protein: CASQPHPGPTEAFF. CDR3 sequence (DNA): TGTGCCAGCCAACCCCACCCAGGGCCAACTGAAGCTTTCTTT.

This rearrangement joins TRBV6-4 to TRBJ1-5; unclear D gene. Trimming shortened V by 6 bases and J by 1 base, and 13 bases separated the two germline ends. This CDR3 contains 15 residues. The V gene's germline CDR1 is MRHNA and CDR2 SNTAGT. CDR3 coding DNA: TGTGCCAGCAGGGGAGCCAAGGGAAGCAATCAGCCCCAGCATTTT. It codes for CASRGAKGSNQPQHF.

The chain combines TRBV11-2 with TRBJ2-3, with D possibly TRBD2 on 6 matching bases. V was pared by 3 bases and J by 2 bases, with 12 bases between. The V gene's germline CDR1 is SGHAT and CDR2 FQNNGV. This CDR3 has 15 amino acids. The CDR3 coding sequence is TGTGCCAGCAGCTTGCGGGGACCGTACACAGATACGCAGTATTTT. Its translation: CASSLRGPYTDTQYF.

The V and J genes are TRBV3-1 (or the pseudogene TRBV3-2) and TRBJ1-1, with D possibly being TRBD1 (6 bases). Per the germline V gene, CDR1 is LGHDT and CDR2 is YNNKEL (reference sequence). With 4 bases removed from V and 4 bases from J, the gap between germline ends came to 16 bases. CDR3 length: 15 amino acids. The CDR3, as DNA: TGTGCCAGCAGCCTCCTACAGGGTATCGCCACTGAAGCTTTCTTT. This gives the protein CASSLLQGIATEAFF.